The present T cell receptor beta chain was sequenced within a study of Tregs in tolerant kidney transplant recipients. Germline V gives CDR1 GTSNPN, CDR2 SVGIG (reference sequence). The CDR3 runs to 15 residues. Deletions cut 3 bases from V and 2 bases from J, with 15 bases between. Recipients received nonmyeloablative bone marrow transplants from related graft donors, with transient mixed chimerism. Data came from immunoSEQ multiplex PCR; TCRdb stores just in-frame clones and leaves some out. The sample includes 95,000 or so clones, 93% of them seen just once. The V call is TRBV30, the J call TRBJ2-3; D perhaps matches TRBD2 (5 bases). The sample here was CD4+ T cells from blood (PBMCs), taken 12 months after the transplant. This TCR derives from a human patient who received a combined kidney and bone marrow transplant. Some T cells may be provided by the graft donor. Here the CDR3 reads CAWRARRYPTDTQYF. The CDR3 coding sequence is TGTGCCTGGAGGGCCAGGAGGTACCCCACAGATACGCAGTATTTT.